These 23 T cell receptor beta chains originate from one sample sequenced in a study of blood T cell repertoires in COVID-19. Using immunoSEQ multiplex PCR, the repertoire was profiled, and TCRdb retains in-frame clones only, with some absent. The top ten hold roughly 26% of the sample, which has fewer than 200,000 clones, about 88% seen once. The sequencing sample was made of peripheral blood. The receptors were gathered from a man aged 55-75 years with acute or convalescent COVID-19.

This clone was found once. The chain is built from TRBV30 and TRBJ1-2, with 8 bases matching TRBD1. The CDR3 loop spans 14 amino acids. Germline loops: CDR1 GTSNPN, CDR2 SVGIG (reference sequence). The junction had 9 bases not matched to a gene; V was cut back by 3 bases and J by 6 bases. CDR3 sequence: CAWRPTGGVNGYTF. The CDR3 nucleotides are TGTGCCTGGAGACCCACAGGGGGGGTGAATGGCTACACCTTC. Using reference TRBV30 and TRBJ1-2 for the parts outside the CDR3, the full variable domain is SQTIHQWPATLVQPVGSPLSLECTVEGTSNPNLYWYRQAAGRGLQLLFYSVGIGQISSEVPQNLSASRPQDRQFILSSKKLLLSDSGFYLCAWRPTGGVNGYTFGSGTRLTVV.

CDR3 protein: CASSVQGQGNSPLHF. CDR3 sequence (DNA): TGTGCCAGCAGCGTACAGGGACAGGGTAATTCACCCCTCCACTTT. This sequence joins TRBV5-4 and TRBJ1-6, with TRBD1 matching 9 bases. There are 15 residues in the CDR3. CDR1 is SGHNT, CDR2 YYREEE, per germline (reference sequence). V lost 4 bases and J lost 6; bases outside the gene matches: 5.

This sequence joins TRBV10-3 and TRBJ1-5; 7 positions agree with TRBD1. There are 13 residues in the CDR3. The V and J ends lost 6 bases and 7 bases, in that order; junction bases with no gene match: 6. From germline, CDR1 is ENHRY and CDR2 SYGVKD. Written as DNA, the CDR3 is TGTGCCATCAGCGACAGGGCTGGGCAGCCCCAGCATTTT. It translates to CAISDRAGQPQHF.

CDR3 residues: CASSLGPRVDYGYTF. CDR3 coding DNA: TGTGCCAGCAGCTTAGGGCCACGGGTCGACTATGGCTACACCTTC. V usage is TRBV7-2 and J usage is TRBJ1-2; D is unclear. Germline CDR1 is SGHTA and CDR2 is FQGNSA. The CDR3 sequence is 15 residues long. Trimming pared 1 base from V and 3 bases from J, leaving 12 bases between.

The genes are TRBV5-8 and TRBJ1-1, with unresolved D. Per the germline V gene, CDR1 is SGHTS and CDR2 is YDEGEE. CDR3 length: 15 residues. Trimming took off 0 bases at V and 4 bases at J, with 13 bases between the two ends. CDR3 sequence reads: CASSLGVSRGTEAFF. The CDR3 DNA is TGTGCCAGCAGCTTGGGGGTAAGCCGCGGCACTGAAGCTTTCTTT.

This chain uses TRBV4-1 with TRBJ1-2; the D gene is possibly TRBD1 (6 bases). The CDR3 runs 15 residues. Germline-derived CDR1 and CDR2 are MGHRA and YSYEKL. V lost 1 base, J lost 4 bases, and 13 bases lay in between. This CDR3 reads CASSQVAGVGYGYTF. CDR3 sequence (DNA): TGCGCCAGCAGCCAAGTAGCAGGGGTGGGCTATGGCTACACCTTC.

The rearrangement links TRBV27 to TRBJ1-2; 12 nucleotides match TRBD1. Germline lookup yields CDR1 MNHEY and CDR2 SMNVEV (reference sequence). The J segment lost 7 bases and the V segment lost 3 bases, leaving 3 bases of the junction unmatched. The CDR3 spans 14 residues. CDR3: CASSLGQGARGYTF. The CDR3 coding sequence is TGTGCCAGCAGTTTGGGACAGGGGGCTCGTGGCTACACCTTC.

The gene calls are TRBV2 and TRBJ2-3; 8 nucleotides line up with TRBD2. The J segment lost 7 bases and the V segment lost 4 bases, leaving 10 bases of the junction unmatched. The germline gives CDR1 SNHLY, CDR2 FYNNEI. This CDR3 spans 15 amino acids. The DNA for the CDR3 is TGTGCCAGCAGTGTTACGGGGGGGACGAGGAATACGCAGTATTTT. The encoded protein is CASSVTGGTRNTQYF.

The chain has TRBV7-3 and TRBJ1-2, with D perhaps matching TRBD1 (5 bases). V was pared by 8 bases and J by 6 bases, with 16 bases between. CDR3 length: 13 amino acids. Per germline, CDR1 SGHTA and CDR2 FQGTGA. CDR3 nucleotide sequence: TGTGCCAGCGCCAGGCAGGGTGAGGATGGCTACACCTTC. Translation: CASARQGEDGYTF. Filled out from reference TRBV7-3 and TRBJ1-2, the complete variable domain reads GAGVSQTPSNKVTEKGKYVELRCDPISGHTALYWYRQSLGQGPEFLIYFQGTGAADDSGLPNDRFFAVRPEGSVSTLKIQRTERGDSAVYLCASARQGEDGYTFGSGTRLTVV.

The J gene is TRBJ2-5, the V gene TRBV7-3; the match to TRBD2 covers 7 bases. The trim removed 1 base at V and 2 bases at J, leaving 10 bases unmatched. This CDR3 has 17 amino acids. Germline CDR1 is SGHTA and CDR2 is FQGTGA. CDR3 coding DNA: TGTGCCAGCAGCTTAAATCGGGATAGGGAGGGGCAAGAGACCCAGTACTTC. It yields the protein CASSLNRDREGQETQYF.

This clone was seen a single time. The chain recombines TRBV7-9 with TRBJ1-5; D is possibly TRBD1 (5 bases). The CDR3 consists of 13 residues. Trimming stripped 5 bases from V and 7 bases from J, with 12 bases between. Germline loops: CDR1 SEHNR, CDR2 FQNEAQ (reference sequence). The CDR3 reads CASSLGGGQPQHF. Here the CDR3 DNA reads TGTGCCAGCAGCCTAGGTGGGGGGCAGCCCCAGCATTTT. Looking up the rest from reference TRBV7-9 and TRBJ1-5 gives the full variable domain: DTGVSQNPRHKITKRGQNVTFRCDPISEHNRLYWYRQTLGQGPEFLTYFQNEAQLEKSRLLSDRFSAERPKGSFSTLEIQRTEQGDSAMYLCASSLGGGQPQHFGDGTRLSIL.

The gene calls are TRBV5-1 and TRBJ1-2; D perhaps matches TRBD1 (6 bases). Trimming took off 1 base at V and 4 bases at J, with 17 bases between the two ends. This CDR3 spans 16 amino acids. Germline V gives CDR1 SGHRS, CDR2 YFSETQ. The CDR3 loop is CASSLSSGGRIYGYTF. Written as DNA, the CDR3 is TGCGCCAGCAGCTTGTCATCGGGGGGGCGCATCTATGGCTACACCTTC.

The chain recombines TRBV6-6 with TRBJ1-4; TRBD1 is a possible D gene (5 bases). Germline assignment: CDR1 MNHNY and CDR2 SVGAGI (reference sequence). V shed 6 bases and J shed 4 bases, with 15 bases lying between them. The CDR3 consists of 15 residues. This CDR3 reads CASSLRDSFNEKLFF. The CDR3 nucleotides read TGTGCCAGCAGCCTACGGGACTCCTTTAATGAAAAACTGTTTTTT.

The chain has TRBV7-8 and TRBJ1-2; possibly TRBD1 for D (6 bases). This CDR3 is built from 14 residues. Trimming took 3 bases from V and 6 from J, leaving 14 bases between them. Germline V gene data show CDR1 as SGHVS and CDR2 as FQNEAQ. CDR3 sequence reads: CASSFIQGFDGYTF. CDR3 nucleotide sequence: TGTGCCAGCAGCTTCATACAGGGATTCGATGGCTACACCTTC.

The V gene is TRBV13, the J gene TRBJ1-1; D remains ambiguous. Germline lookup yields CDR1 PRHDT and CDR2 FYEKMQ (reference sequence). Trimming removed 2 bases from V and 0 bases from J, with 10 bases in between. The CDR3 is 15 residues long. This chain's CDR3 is CASSLLASLNTEAFF. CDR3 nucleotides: TGTGCCAGCAGCTTATTGGCCAGTCTGAACACTGAAGCTTTCTTT.

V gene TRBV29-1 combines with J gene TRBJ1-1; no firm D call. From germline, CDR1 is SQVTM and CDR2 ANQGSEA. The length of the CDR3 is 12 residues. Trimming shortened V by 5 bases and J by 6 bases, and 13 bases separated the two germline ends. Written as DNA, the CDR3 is TGCAGCGTTATAGGGAGAGAGGCTGAAGCTTTCTTT. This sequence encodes CSVIGREAEAFF. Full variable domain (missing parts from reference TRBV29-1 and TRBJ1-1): SAVISQKPSRDICQRGTSLTIQCQVDSQVTMMFWYRQQPGQSLTLIATANQGSEATYESGFVIDKFPISRPNLTFSTLTVSNMSPEDSSIYLCSVIGREAEAFFGQGTRLTVV.

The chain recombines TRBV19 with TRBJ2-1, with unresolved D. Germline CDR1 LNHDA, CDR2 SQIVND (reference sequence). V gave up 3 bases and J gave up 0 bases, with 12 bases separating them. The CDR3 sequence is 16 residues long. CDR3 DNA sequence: TGTGCCAGTAGTATTGGATCCCACTACTCCTACAATGAGCAGTTCTTC. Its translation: CASSIGSHYSYNEQFF.

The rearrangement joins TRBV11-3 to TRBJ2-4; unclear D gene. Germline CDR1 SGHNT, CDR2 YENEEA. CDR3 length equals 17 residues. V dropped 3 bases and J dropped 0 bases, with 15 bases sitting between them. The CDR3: CASSFASGVLAKNIQYF. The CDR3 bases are TGTGCCAGCAGCTTTGCTTCAGGCGTCTTAGCCAAAAACATTCAGTACTTC.

CDR3 in amino acids: CASSLAGERSPLHF. Written as DNA, the CDR3 is TGTGCCAGCAGCTTGGCAGGGGAGCGATCACCCCTCCACTTT. The chain is built from TRBV7-3 and TRBJ1-6, with D perhaps matching TRBD1 (6 bases). CDR3 length: 14 residues. CDR1 and CDR2 from the germline V gene are SGHTA and FQGTGA. Trimming took 3 bases from V and 10 from J, leaving 13 bases between them.

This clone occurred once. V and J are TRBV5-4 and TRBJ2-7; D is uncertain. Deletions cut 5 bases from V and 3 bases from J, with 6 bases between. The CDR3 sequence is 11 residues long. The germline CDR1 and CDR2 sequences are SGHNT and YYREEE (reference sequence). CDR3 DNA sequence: TGTGCCAGCAGTTCCGGCTACGAGCAGTACTTC. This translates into CASSSGYEQYF.

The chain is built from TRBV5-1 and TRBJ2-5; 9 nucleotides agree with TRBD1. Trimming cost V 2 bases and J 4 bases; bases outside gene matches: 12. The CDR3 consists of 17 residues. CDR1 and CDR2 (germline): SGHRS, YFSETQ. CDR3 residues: CASSFGTGLFGLETQYF. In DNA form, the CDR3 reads TGCGCCAGCAGCTTCGGGACAGGGTTGTTTGGTTTAGAGACCCAGTACTTC.

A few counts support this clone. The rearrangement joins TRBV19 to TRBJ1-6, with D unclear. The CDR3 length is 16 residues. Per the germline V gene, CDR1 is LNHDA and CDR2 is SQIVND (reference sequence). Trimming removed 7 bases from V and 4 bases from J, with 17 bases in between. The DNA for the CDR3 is TGTGCCAGTACCATATCACCGGAGGCTTATAATTCACCCCTCCACTTT. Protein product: CASTISPEAYNSPLHF.

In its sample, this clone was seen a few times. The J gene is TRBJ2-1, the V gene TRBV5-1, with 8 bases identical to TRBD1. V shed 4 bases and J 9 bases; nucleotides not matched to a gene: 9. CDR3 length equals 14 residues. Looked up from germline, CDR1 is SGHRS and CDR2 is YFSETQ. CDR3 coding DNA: TGCGCCAGCAGCGTGGGACAGGATTTGCGTGAGCAGTTCTTC. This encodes CASSVGQDLREQFF.